This T cell receptor beta chain came from a study of CXCR3-negative and CXCR3-positive naive CD8 T cells. General observations from the study: Hydrophobicity was higher for TRB CDR3s found in CXCR3-positive naive cells than in CXCR3-negative naive cells.

Germline CDR1 SGHKS, CDR2 YYEKEE (reference sequence). The CDR3 sequence is 14 residues long. This clonotype counts as medium-sized (0.01 to 0.1%) by frequency. Its antigen is still unknown. The TRB cDNA libraries were prepared by 5' RACE with UMI labels. TCRdb reprocessed the 5' RACE reads, with one entry per CDR3 protein and no DNA. The sample data list roughly 7,300 distinct CDR3 sequences. Sequenced sample: naive CXCR3+ CD8+ T cells from blood. Subset of the sample: CD45RO-CCR7+CD27+CD95- naive CD8+ T cells expressing CXCR3 (TNR3+). V is TRBV5-5 and J is TRBJ2-5. This receptor was taken from a human donor in good health. Some clones in this sample may be carry-over from other donors' samples. The CDR3 sequence: CASSWGRGAETQYF.